This T cell receptor (beta chain) came from a study of blood T cell repertoires in COVID-19. Generated by immunoSEQ multiplex PCR, the TCRdb table keeps only in-frame clones and is missing some. The top ten clones hold more than 1.5% of a sample with some 150,000 clones, about 83% of them seen once. Trimming removed 2 bases at V and 0 bases at J, with 11 bases between. Germline lookup yields CDR1 MNHEY and CDR2 SMNVEV (reference sequence). The CDR3 spans 16 residues. The clonotype comes from a human donor in a cohort sampled during active COVID-19. This chain joins TRBV27 and TRBJ1-5; D gene uncertain. The sequenced material came from peripheral blood. The CDR3 sequence is CASSLLGSPSNQPQHF. For the CDR3, the DNA is TGTGCCAGCAGTTTACTAGGCAGCCCTAGCAATCAGCCCCAGCATTTT.